This is a list of T cell receptor beta chains from one sample in a study of T cells in Graves' hyperthyroidism and ophthalmopathy. TCRdb reprocessed the multiplex PCR reads with MiXCR, giving one entry per CDR3 protein. Of roughly 250,000 distinct CDR3 sequences listed, roughly 15% are singletons. The sequencing input was blood. These receptors were taken from a woman in her thirties or forties with Graves' hyperthyroidism that later progressed to Graves' ophthalmopathy. CDR3s include the opening cysteine and the closing phenylalanine or tryptophan. Clone size is stated in some rows and not others, as once, few, many or a class when expanded.

cdr3_length,j_call,v_call,clone_size,cdr3_aa
19,TRBJ2-6,TRBV7-2,many,CASSLRQAILAGGANVLTF
14,TRBJ1-1,TRBV3-1,many,CASRGAGSGTEAFF
15,TRBJ1-1,TRBV28,many,CASSLMVRGSTEAFF
15,TRBJ2-3,TRBV5-1,many,CASSTTGDVSDTQYF
12,TRBJ2-1,TRBV27,many,CASSPPGTEQFF
20,TRBJ1-4,TRBV7-9,NA,CASSSLIRQALLATNEKLFF
14,TRBJ2-2,TRBV11-2,many,CASSLGMNTGELFF
13,TRBJ2-1,TRBV11-2,many,CASSTGLANEQFF
14,TRBJ2-5,TRBV5-1,many,CASSTGTKQETQYF
14,TRBJ2-7,TRBV6-5,many,CASSSSPGRDEQYF
16,TRBJ2-1,TRBV3-1,many,CASSHVGKTIYNEQFF
15,TRBJ1-1,TRBV7-9,many,CASSLAVASGGEAFF
15,TRBJ2-5,TRBV7-9,few,CASSPRPRAGETQYF
15,TRBJ2-7,TRBV4-1,NA,CASSQGAAASYEQYF
16,TRBJ2-2,TRBV5-1,many,CASRQTSGTNTGELFF
15,TRBJ2-7,TRBV28,many,CASSSVVGITDEQYF
18,TRBJ2-1,TRBV7-8,many,CASSLVGTSGRADNEQFF
12,TRBJ2-5,TRBV10-3,few,CAISDPGVTQYF
16,TRBJ2-1,TRBV20-1,many,CSARVAGQHLINEQFF
15,TRBJ2-3,TRBV5-1,many,CASSMTRTVLDTQYF
15,TRBJ2-2,TRBV5-4,NA,CASSGAGKNTGELFF
12,TRBJ2-1,TRBV30,many,CAWKSYYNEQFF
14,TRBJ2-1,TRBV25-1,many,CASSDNPPYNEQFF
17,TRBJ2-6,TRBV12-3/TRBV12-4,NA,CASSSWSGRAGANVLTF
14,TRBJ2-5,TRBV25-1,many,CASSEGSGQETQYF
15,TRBJ2-7,TRBV18,few,CASSQNRPGKNEQYF
15,TRBJ2-5,TRBV2,many,CAGRTSGRARETQYF
15,TRBJ2-3,TRBV5-1,many,CASSLASGITDTQYF
13,TRBJ2-7,TRBV28,many,CASLGLVPYEQYF
14,TRBJ2-3,TRBV29-1,many,CSVDLGIFTDTQYF
16,TRBJ1-4,TRBV6-1,many,CASRETSFPPGEKLFF
16,TRBJ2-7,TRBV15,NA,CATSPDRGRTSYEQYF
16,TRBJ2-1,TRBV9,NA,CASSARGREPYNEQFF
16,TRBJ1-6,TRBV4-2,many,CASSQTTVAAGSPLHF
13,TRBJ2-3,TRBV2,many,CASSVRVEDTQYF
14,TRBJ1-1,TRBV12-3/TRBV12-4,many,CASTRLTGNTEAFF
14,TRBJ2-7,TRBV10-2,NA,CASTPRGPPGEQYF
20,TRBJ2-2,TRBV12-3/TRBV12-4,many,CASSSLLYVTIRGDTGELFF
15,TRBJ1-2,TRBV9,many,CASSSNNRGGYGYTF
13,TRBJ2-7,TRBV2,many,CASNGIMMGEQYF
15,TRBJ2-3,TRBV14,many,CASSLLGLLTDTQYF
14,TRBJ1-1,TRBV28,many,CASSLRYVDTEAFF
13,TRBJ1-1,TRBV12-3/TRBV12-4,many,CASSQIQGTEAFF
19,TRBJ2-3,TRBV28,many,CASSLDPPLAGGPTDTQYF
14,TRBJ1-6,TRBV30,many,CAWSVGTGLSPLHF
13,TRBJ1-2,TRBV28,many,CASGIRAPYGYTF
16,TRBJ1-4,TRBV7-8,many,CASSTDPWQGIEKLFF
14,TRBJ1-5,TRBV28,many,CASSRDRSNQPQHF
15,TRBJ2-5,TRBV4-1,many,CASSQTQNVLETQYF
13,TRBJ1-5,TRBV19,few,CASNSQLNQPQHF
13,TRBJ2-1,TRBV29-1,many,CSGERSSYNEQFF
12,TRBJ2-7,TRBV27,many,CASRGLAYEQYF
12,TRBJ1-1,TRBV18,NA,CASAIRGGEAFF
14,TRBJ2-7,TRBV7-2,many,CASSRTSGVYVQYF
17,TRBJ2-3,TRBV6-1,many,CASTTSAGGPRTDTQYF
14,TRBJ1-4,TRBV20-1,many,CSATVWRGNEKLFF
16,TRBJ2-1,TRBV4-2,many,CASSRGTSGRFNEQFF
15,TRBJ2-7,TRBV4-1,many,CASSLAGTGPYEQYF